A selection of T cell receptor beta chains follows, all from one sample in a study of T cell clonotyping in hematopoietic cell transplantation. This table comes from immunoSEQ multiplex PCR, and its TCRdb copy is limited to in-frame clones, with some not included. Seen here are over 25,000 clones, roughly 90% observed once, and the top ten hold around a tenth. Specimen: PBMCs, collected 100 days after allogeneic stem cell transplant. These receptors were taken from a female patient aged 50 to 65 who had an allogeneic stem cell transplant from a related donor, so the T cells may come from the graft donor. Some clones in this sample may be carry-over from other donors' samples. The CDR3 runs from the conserved cysteine through the conserved F or W. A D gene is named only where the DNA matches it firmly. Clone size is given for some rows only: seen once, a few or many times, or a class if the clone is expanded.

>once|TRBV5-8|.|TRBJ1-4
CASSLPGSSRANEKLFF
TGTGCCAGCAGCCTTCCCGGGTCTTCGAGGGCTAATGAAAAACTGTTTTTT
>.|TRBV7-8|.|TRBJ1-3
CASSLELQGGNTIYF
TGTGCCAGCAGCTTAGAATTACAGGGAGGAAACACCATATATTTT
>.|TRBV6-5|.|TRBJ1-5
CASSLDSNQPQHF
TGTGCCAGCAGTCTAGATAGCAATCAGCCCCAGCATTTT
>.|TRBV2|.|TRBJ1-6
CASMGRQGRNSPLHF
TGTGCCAGCATGGGGAGGCAGGGTCGCAATTCACCCCTCCACTTT
>.|TRBV19|.|TRBJ1-4
CASSSPREDEKLFF
TGTGCCAGTAGTTCCCCCAGGGAGGATGAAAAACTGTTTTTT
>hyperexpanded|TRBV27|.|TRBJ2-7
CASSSSGRGEQYF
TGTGCCAGCAGTTCCTCGGGTAGAGGTGAGCAGTACTTC
>.|TRBV2|.|TRBJ2-1
CARESSPYNEQFF
TGTGCCAGAGAATCTAGCCCATACAATGAGCAGTTCTTC
>.|TRBV7-8|.|TRBJ2-7
CASSLEGFSYEQYF
TGTGCCAGCAGCTTAGAGGGGTTTTCCTACGAGCAGTACTTC
>.|TRBV18|.|TRBJ2-3
CASSPELRYANTQYF
TGTGCCAGCTCACCCGAGCTCAGGTACGCGAATACGCAGTATTTT
>.|TRBV5-1|TRBD1|TRBJ1-2
CASSSGGWGYTF
TGCGCCAGCAGCTCAGGGGGTTGGGGCTACACCTTC
>.|TRBV25-1|.|TRBJ1-2
CASRTAEGGYTF
TGTGCCAGCAGGACCGCCGAGGGGGGCTACACCTTC
>.|TRBV14|.|TRBJ1-1
CASSQGRGVAFF
TGTGCCAGCAGCCAAGGGCGCGGGGTTGCTTTCTTT
>.|TRBV5-4|.|TRBJ2-2
CASSFGRNTGELFF
TGTGCCAGCAGCTTTGGCAGAAACACCGGGGAGCTGTTTTTT
>.|TRBV11-2|.|TRBJ2-5
CASSKGYQETQYF
TGTGCCAGCAGCAAGGGGTACCAAGAGACCCAGTACTTC
>.|TRBV25-1|.|TRBJ2-5
CASSEFGQSQETQYF
TGTGCCAGCAGTGAATTCGGACAAAGTCAAGAGACCCAGTACTTC
>few|TRBV27|.|TRBJ1-6
CASSFSGGHNSPLHF
TGTGCCAGCAGTTTTTCCGGGGGGCACAATTCACCCCTCCACTTT
>.|TRBV6-4|.|TRBJ1-6
CASSVEGGDSPLHF
TGTGCCAGCAGTGTTGAGGGCGGAGATTCACCCCTCCACTTT
>.|TRBV19|TRBD1|TRBJ1-1
CASSRWGTGYMNTEAFF
TGTGCCAGTAGTCGTTGGGGGACAGGCTACATGAACACTGAAGCTTTCTTT
>.|TRBV19|TRBD1|TRBJ2-7
CASKGQQTYEQYF
TGTGCCAGTAAGGGACAGCAGACCTACGAGCAGTACTTC
>.|TRBV7-2|.|TRBJ2-7
CASSLVVYEQYF
TGTGCCAGCAGCTTAGTGGTCTACGAGCAGTACTTC
>.|TRBV7-9|TRBD2|TRBJ2-5
CASSPTSGGGETQYF
TGTGCCAGCAGCCCGACTAGCGGGGGGGGCGAGACCCAGTACTTC
>.|TRBV5-1|TRBD2|TRBJ2-7
CASSTLAGGLYEQYF
TGCGCCAGCAGCACCTTAGCGGGGGGACTCTACGAGCAGTACTTC
>.|TRBV30|TRBD2|TRBJ2-1
CACSQRETSYNEQFF
TGTGCCTGTTCTCAGCGGGAGACCTCCTACAATGAGCAGTTCTTC
>.|TRBV7-2|.|TRBJ2-3
CASSLVRGPQVTDTQYF
TGTGCCAGCAGCTTAGTTCGGGGGCCACAGGTGACAGATACGCAGTATTTT
>.|TRBV7-3|TRBD1|TRBJ2-7
CASSTYRGTDYEQYF
TGTGCCAGCAGCACCTACAGGGGTACTGACTACGAGCAGTACTTC
>.|TRBV5-1|TRBD1|TRBJ1-2
CASSLPDRYGYTF
TGCGCCAGCAGCTTGCCGGACAGGTATGGCTACACCTTC
>.|TRBV27|.|TRBJ1-5
CASSLHRGNQPQHF
TGTGCCAGCAGTTTGCACAGGGGCAATCAGCCCCAGCATTTT
>.|TRBV19|.|TRBJ2-2
CASSPGGPGPGELFF
TGTGCCAGTAGTCCCGGGGGGCCGGGTCCCGGGGAGCTGTTTTTT
>.|TRBV25-1|TRBD1|TRBJ2-5
CASSGTGGPETQYF
TGTGCCAGCAGTGGGACAGGGGGCCCAGAGACCCAGTACTTC
>.|TRBV6-5|TRBD1|TRBJ1-2
CASSRTGTVGGYTF
TGTGCCAGCAGTCGGACAGGGACGGTTGGTGGCTACACCTTC
>.|TRBV11-3|TRBD2|TRBJ2-7
CASSLGGGEQYF
TGTGCCAGCAGCTTAGGCGGGGGGGAGCAGTACTTC
>.|TRBV7-6|TRBD1|TRBJ1-2
CASSLSRQGAKGYTF
TGTGCCAGCAGCTTAAGTCGCCAGGGGGCAAAGGGCTACACCTTC
>.|TRBV9|TRBD1|TRBJ2-2
CASSVETGGTGELFF
TGTGCCAGCAGCGTAGAGACAGGGGGCACCGGGGAGCTGTTTTTT
>once|TRBV19|.|TRBJ1-5
CASSLSDRYSNQPQHF
TGTGCCAGTAGTCTCTCGGACAGATATAGCAATCAGCCCCAGCATTTT
>.|TRBV10-3|.|TRBJ1-5
CAISRGSGFSNQPQHF
TGTGCCATCAGTCGAGGGTCAGGTTTTAGCAATCAGCCCCAGCATTTT
>.|TRBV27|TRBD1|TRBJ1-2
CASSSGQGTRFYGYTF
TGTGCCAGCAGTTCGGGACAGGGGACTCGTTTTTATGGCTACACCTTC
>.|TRBV27|.|TRBJ2-2
CASAPSRVTGELFF
TGTGCCAGCGCACCATCCAGGGTCACCGGGGAGCTGTTTTTT
>.|TRBV4-1|.|TRBJ1-2
CASSLHNRYGYTF
TGCGCCAGCAGCCTTCATAACCGCTATGGCTACACCTTC
>.|TRBV19|.|TRBJ1-5
CASSIAGGSNQPQHF
TGTGCCAGTAGTATAGCGGGAGGGTCCAATCAGCCCCAGCATTTT
>.|TRBV4-2|.|TRBJ1-6
CASRENNSPLHF
TGTGCCAGCCGAGAGAATAATTCACCCCTCCACTTT
>.|TRBV19|.|TRBJ1-1
CASSISRTRPNTEAFF
TGTGCCAGTAGTATATCCCGGACACGGCCGAACACTGAAGCTTTCTTT
>.|TRBV6-5|TRBD2|TRBJ2-7
CASSYSPAGTYEQYF
TGTGCCAGCAGTTACTCCCCAGCGGGGACCTACGAGCAGTACTTC
>.|TRBV7-8|.|TRBJ2-7
CASSLSLGYEQYF
TGTGCCAGCAGCTTATCGTTGGGGTACGAGCAGTACTTC
>.|TRBV7-9|.|TRBJ2-5
CASSLGSGTSKETQYF
TGTGCCAGCAGCTTAGGATCCGGGACGTCTAAGGAGACCCAGTACTTC
>.|TRBV7-2|TRBD1|TRBJ1-5
CASSERDRANQPQHF
TGTGCCAGCAGCGAAAGGGACAGGGCGAATCAGCCCCAGCATTTT
>.|TRBV6-1|.|TRBJ2-7
CASSEGSGDTYEQYF
TGTGCCAGCAGTGAAGGCTCAGGGGACACCTACGAGCAGTACTTC